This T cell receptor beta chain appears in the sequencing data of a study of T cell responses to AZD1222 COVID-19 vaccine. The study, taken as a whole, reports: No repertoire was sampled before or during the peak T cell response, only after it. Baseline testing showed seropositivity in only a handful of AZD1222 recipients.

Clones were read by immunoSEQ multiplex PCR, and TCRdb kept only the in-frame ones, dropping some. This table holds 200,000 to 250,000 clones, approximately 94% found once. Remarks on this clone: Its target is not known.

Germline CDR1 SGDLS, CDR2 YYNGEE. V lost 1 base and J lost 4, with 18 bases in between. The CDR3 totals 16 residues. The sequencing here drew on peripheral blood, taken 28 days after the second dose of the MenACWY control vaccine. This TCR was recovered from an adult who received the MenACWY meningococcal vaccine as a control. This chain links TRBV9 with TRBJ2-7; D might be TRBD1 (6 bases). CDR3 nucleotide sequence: TGTGCCAGCAGCGTAACCTCGACAGGAGACGAGTACGAGCAGTACTTC. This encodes CASSVTSTGDEYEQYF.